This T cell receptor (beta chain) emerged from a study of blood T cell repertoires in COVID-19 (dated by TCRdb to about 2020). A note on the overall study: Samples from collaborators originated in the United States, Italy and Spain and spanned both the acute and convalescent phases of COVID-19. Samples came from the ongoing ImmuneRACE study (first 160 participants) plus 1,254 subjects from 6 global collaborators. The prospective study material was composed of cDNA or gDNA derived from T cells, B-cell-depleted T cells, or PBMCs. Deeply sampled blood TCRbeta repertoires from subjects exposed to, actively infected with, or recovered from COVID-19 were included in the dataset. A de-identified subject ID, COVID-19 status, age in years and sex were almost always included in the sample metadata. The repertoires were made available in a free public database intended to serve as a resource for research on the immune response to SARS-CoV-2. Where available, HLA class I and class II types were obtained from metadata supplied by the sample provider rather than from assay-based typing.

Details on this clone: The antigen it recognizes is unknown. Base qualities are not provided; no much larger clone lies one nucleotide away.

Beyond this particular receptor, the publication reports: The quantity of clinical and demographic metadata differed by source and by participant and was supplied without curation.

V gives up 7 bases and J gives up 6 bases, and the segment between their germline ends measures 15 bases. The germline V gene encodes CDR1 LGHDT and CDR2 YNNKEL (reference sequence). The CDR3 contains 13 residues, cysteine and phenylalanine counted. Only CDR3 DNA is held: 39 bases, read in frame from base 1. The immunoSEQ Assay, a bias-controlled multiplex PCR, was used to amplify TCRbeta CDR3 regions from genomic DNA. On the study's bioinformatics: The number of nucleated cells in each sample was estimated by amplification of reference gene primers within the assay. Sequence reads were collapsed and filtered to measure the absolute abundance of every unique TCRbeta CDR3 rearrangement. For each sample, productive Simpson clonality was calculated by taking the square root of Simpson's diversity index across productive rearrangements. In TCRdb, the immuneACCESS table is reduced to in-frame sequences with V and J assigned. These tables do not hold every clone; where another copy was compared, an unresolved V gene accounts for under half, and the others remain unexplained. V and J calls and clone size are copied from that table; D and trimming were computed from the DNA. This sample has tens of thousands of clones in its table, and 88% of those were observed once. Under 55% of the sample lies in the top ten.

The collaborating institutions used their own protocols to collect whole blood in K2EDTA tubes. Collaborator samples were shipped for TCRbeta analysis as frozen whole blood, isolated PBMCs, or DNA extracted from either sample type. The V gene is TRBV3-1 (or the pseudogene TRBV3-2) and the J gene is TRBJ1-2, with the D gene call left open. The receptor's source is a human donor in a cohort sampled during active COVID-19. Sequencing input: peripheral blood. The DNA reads TGTGCCAGCAAAGTCGCAGGAATACATGGCTACACCTTC. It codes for CASKVAGIHGYTF.